This paragraph reports one T cell receptor beta chain. What it binds is not known. A read error may account for a junction end that differs from germline. This specimen belongs to a study of blood T cells in healthy people across ages. Overall study results and limits: The unsorted PBMCs prevented any conclusive comparison of naive versus antigen-experienced cells.

With a J-beta primer mix and a sample-barcoded 5' primer, a second PCR ran about 7 to 11 cycles. TCRdb analysed the 5' RACE reads with MiXCR anew, one entry per CDR3 protein. In the table there are hundreds of thousands of distinct CDR3 sequences, around 30% of which are singletons. Drawn from each donor were 7.5 to 10 milliliters of peripheral blood. CDR3 length: 15 residues. CDR1 and CDR2 (germline): SGHAT, FQNNGV. This sequence was found in a woman older than 75 in good health. The sample taken for sequencing was blood. The chain couples TRBV11-2 to TRBJ2-5; D may correspond to TRBD1 or TRBD2 (5 bases each). CDR3 in amino acids: CASSFVRGSKETRYF. The CDR3 DNA follows: TGTGCCAGCAGCTTCGTCCGGGGCTCCAAAGAGACCCGGTACTTC.